This passage covers 29 T cell receptor beta chains from one sample sequenced in a study of T cell repertoires in cytomegalovirus infection. TCRdb redid the calling of the reads with MiXCR, one entry per CDR3 protein. The table records roughly 600,000 distinct CDR3 sequences, 20% to 30% of them present only once. Input material: CD8+ T cells from PBMCs. These receptors came from a human donor in good health (CMV status not recorded). Some clones in this sample may be carry-over from other donors' samples.

V and J are TRBV7-6 and TRBJ2-2; 7 nucleotides line up with TRBD2. The V gene's germline CDR1 is SGHVS and CDR2 FNYEAQ. Unmatched junction bases numbered 10, after V lost 11 bases and J lost 7 bases. The CDR3 is 13 residues long. CDR3 sequence: CAPTPGGGGELFF. The CDR3 coding sequence is TGTGCCCCGACTCCGGGAGGTGGCGGGGAGCTGTTTTTT.

This clonotype turned up a few times. This sequence joins TRBV7-9 and TRBJ1-1; a possible D gene is TRBD1 (5 bases). Germline V gene sequence: CDR1 SEHNR, CDR2 FQNEAQ (reference sequence). The CDR3 sequence is 12 residues long. The germline V and J ends were trimmed by 2 bases and 8 bases, with 9 bases remaining between them. CDR3 amino acids: CASSLTRTEAFF. CDR3 DNA: TGTGCCAGCAGCTTAACCAGGACAGAAGCTTTCTTT.

This clonotype was seen a handful of times. The chain is built from TRBV29-1 and TRBJ1-1, with TRBD1 identical over 7 bases. The ends lost 8 bases at V and 5 bases at J; junction bases unmatched: 8. CDR3 size: 12 residues. Germline V gene lookup returns CDR1 SQVTM and CDR2 ANQGSEA. CDR3 sequence reads: CSYFIQGTEAFF. For the CDR3, the DNA is TGCAGCTATTTCATACAGGGGACTGAAGCTTTCTTT.

The chain has TRBV25-1 and TRBJ1-2, with D maybe TRBD1 (5 bases). This CDR3 is 11 amino acids long. Germline CDR1 reads MGHDK; CDR2 reads SYGVNS. The V end was cut by 6 bases, the J end by 8 bases, with 10 bases between. The CDR3 nucleotides read TGTGCCAGCAGGAATAGGGGAGGCTACACCTTC. Translating gives CASRNRGGYTF.

This clonotype was observed at least ten times. CDR3 in amino acids: CASSLRGSGGGPRTDTQYF. CDR3 nucleotide sequence: TGTGCCAGCAGCTTAAGGGGTAGCGGGGGAGGCCCTCGGACAGATACGCAGTATTTT. V usage is TRBV7-8 and J usage is TRBJ2-3; 9 nucleotides align to TRBD2. Losses at the gene ends were 2 bases for V and 3 bases for J; bases not matched to a gene: 15. Germline values: CDR1 SGHVS, CDR2 FQNEAQ. The CDR3 extends over 19 amino acids.

The chain is built from TRBV27 and TRBJ1-5; D is possibly TRBD1 (5 bases). V was clipped by 6 bases and J by 4 bases, with 13 bases between them. This CDR3 spans 14 amino acids. Germline values: CDR1 MNHEY, CDR2 SMNVEV (reference sequence). The CDR3: CASRPGPINQPQHF. Here the CDR3 DNA reads TGTGCCAGCAGACCGGGACCGATAAATCAGCCCCAGCATTTT.

The V gene is TRBV29-1, the J gene TRBJ2-5, with a possible D match to TRBD2 (6 bases). CDR1 SQVTM and CDR2 ANQGSEA come from the germline V gene. Trimming took off 6 bases at V and 1 base at J, with 15 bases between the two ends. CDR3 length: 14 residues. The CDR3 is CSVVGLHRQETQYF. As DNA, the CDR3 is TGCAGCGTAGTGGGACTCCACCGCCAAGAGACCCAGTACTTC.

The CDR3 sequence: CASSYGHPLYGYTF. In nucleotides, the CDR3 is TGTGCCAGCAGTTACGGGCATCCTCTCTATGGCTACACCTTC. This sequence joins TRBV6-5 and TRBJ1-2; D gene unclear. The CDR3 contains 14 residues. Per the germline V gene, CDR1 is MNHEY and CDR2 is SVGAGI. Trimming shortened V by 2 bases and J by 4 bases, and 11 bases separated the two germline ends.

The chain joins TRBV12-3 or TRBV12-4 to TRBJ1-1; TRBD1 matches 7 bases. This CDR3 is built from 20 residues. The junction had 20 bases not matched to a gene; V was cut back by 1 base and J by 3 bases. The CDR3 region is CASSLVGGYTGEFPDTEAFF. The CDR3 region has the DNA TGTGCCAGCAGTTTAGTGGGGGGGTATACAGGGGAGTTTCCGGACACTGAAGCTTTCTTT.

This clonotype appeared a few times. The chain carries TRBV29-1 and TRBJ2-5; D is ambiguous. Germline lookup yields CDR1 SQVTM and CDR2 ANQGSEA. The CDR3 has 12 residues. V was cut by 2 bases and J by 3 bases, with 7 bases left in between. CDR3 residues: CSVERGEETQYF. As DNA, the CDR3 is TGCAGCGTTGAACGTGGGGAAGAGACCCAGTACTTC.

This clonotype was detected ten times or more. The V and J genes are TRBV28 and TRBJ2-1, with D perhaps assigned TRBD1 or TRBD2 (5 bases each). The CDR3 is 14 residues long. CDR1 and CDR2 (germline): MDHEN, SYDVKM. V was pared by 7 bases and J by 9 bases, with 19 bases between. The CDR3 nucleotides are TGTGCCAGCATGAGGAGACAAAAGAGGGGTGAGCAGTTCTTC. It encodes CASMRRQKRGEQFF.

This clonotype has a count of ten or more. This chain links TRBV7-2 with TRBJ2-1; 10 bases fit TRBD1. CDR3 length equals 15 residues. Germline lookup yields CDR1 SGHTA and CDR2 FQGNSA. V lost 6 bases and J lost 5; bases outside the gene matches: 7. The DNA for the CDR3 is TGTGCCAGCAGAATCGGGACAGGGGTCCACAATGAGCAGTTCTTC. Protein product: CASRIGTGVHNEQFF. Complete variable domain (other parts from reference TRBV7-2 and TRBJ2-1): GAGVSQSPSNKVTEKGKDVELRCDPISGHTALYWYRQSLGQGLEFLIYFQGNSAPDKSGLPSDRFSAERTGGSVSTLTIQRTQQEDSAVYLCASRIGTGVHNEQFFGPGTRLTVL.

This rearrangement joins TRBV28 to TRBJ2-3, with D possibly matching TRBD1 (6 bases). The CDR3 totals 14 residues. Germline V gives CDR1 MDHEN, CDR2 SYDVKM. V was shortened by 2 bases and J by 4 bases, with 10 bases between the two germline ends. The CDR3 sequence: CASSLPGGADTQYF. The DNA of the CDR3 is TGTGCCAGCAGTTTACCTGGGGGCGCAGATACGCAGTATTTT.

This clonotype was counted a few times. The chain recombines TRBV30 with TRBJ2-5, with D possibly TRBD1 on 7 matching bases. Looked up from germline, CDR1 is GTSNPN and CDR2 is SVGIG (reference sequence). This CDR3 region has 18 residues. V was pared by 4 bases and J by 5 bases, with 29 bases between. CDR3 nucleotides: TGTGCCTGGACCACTCAATCAGGGGGGCGCGTGGGCCAGGAGACCCAGTACTTC. It translates to CAWTTQSGGRVGQETQYF.

The chain joins TRBV5-1 to TRBJ2-1; 9 nucleotides line up with TRBD1. Germline CDR1 is SGHRS and CDR2 is YFSETQ. The V segment lost 4 bases and the J segment 10 bases; nucleotides outside the gene matches: 9. This CDR3 has 14 amino acids. The CDR3 sequence: CASSPGTGSHEQFF. CDR3 nucleotide sequence: TGCGCCAGCAGCCCCGGGACAGGGTCGCACGAGCAGTTCTTC.

In its sample, this clonotype was seen a few times. This chain uses TRBV6-2 or TRBV6-3 with TRBJ2-2, with D possibly TRBD2 on 5 matching bases. CDR1 is MNHEY, CDR2 SVGEGT, per germline. Trimming removed 5 bases from V and 8 bases from J, with 15 bases in between. CDR3 length equals 14 residues. CDR3 nucleotides: TGTGCCAGCAGTCCCCCGACCGGGATAGGGGAGCTGTTTTTT. As protein: CASSPPTGIGELFF.

The table lists this clonotype with many counts. V and J are TRBV7-6 and TRBJ2-3, with 7 bases that match TRBD2. CDR3 length: 17 amino acids. Germline values: CDR1 SGHVS, CDR2 FNYEAQ. V lost 7 bases, J lost 4 bases, and 17 bases stayed unmatched. The CDR3 reads CASTPPPGGGLPDTQYF. The CDR3 nucleotides read TGTGCCAGCACCCCTCCGCCCGGCGGGGGACTTCCAGATACGCAGTATTTT.

V is TRBV12-3 or TRBV12-4 and J is TRBJ2-3, with TRBD1 identical over 7 bases. The CDR3 extends over 14 amino acids. V shed 8 bases, J shed 4 bases, and the junction held 9 bases outside the gene matches. The CDR3 nucleotides read TGTGCCAGCGGTCCCCGGACAGGCGCAGATACGCAGTATTTT. Its translation: CASGPRTGADTQYF.

The table lists this clonotype with a few counts. V usage is TRBV4-3 and J usage is TRBJ1-1, with D tentatively TRBD1 (5 bases). CDR3 length: 13 amino acids. Germline lookup yields CDR1 LGHNA and CDR2 YSLEER. V dropped 2 bases and J dropped 8 bases, with 12 bases sitting between them. CDR3 sequence reads: CASSQSGRTEAFF. Here the CDR3 DNA reads TGCGCCAGCAGCCAATCAGGGAGGACCGAAGCTTTCTTT.

This clonotype has a handful of counts. A much larger clone differs by one base, so this may be a read error. The V call is TRBV20-1, the J call TRBJ1-5; 7 bases line up with TRBD1. The germline V gene has CDR1 DFQATT and CDR2 SNEGSKA (reference sequence). The CDR3 length is 15 residues. V was clipped by 0 bases and J by 7 bases; unmatched bases: 9. CDR3 sequence: CSARDYTGDVQPQHF. The CDR3 DNA reads as TGCAGTGCTAGAGACTATACAGGGGACGTCCAGCCCCAGCATTTT.

CDR3 sequence: CASSWDLGSNQPQHF. As DNA, the CDR3 is TGTGCCAGCAGCTGGGACCTGGGGAGCAATCAGCCCCAGCATTTT. The chain links TRBV6-2 or TRBV6-3 to TRBJ1-5; possible D gene TRBD1, 5 bases. The V end was cut by 6 bases, the J end by 1 base, with 13 bases between. Germline V gene data show CDR1 as MNHEY and CDR2 as SVGEGT. There are 15 residues in the CDR3.

The chain joins TRBV14 to TRBJ2-1; no firm D call. Germline V lookup: CDR1 SGHDN, CDR2 FVKESK. Trimming stripped 0 bases from V and 0 bases from J, with 9 bases between. The CDR3 is 16 amino acids. CDR3: CASSQEGMSSYNEQFF. The CDR3 DNA is TGTGCCAGCAGCCAAGAAGGGATGAGCTCCTACAATGAGCAGTTCTTC.

This clonotype has a handful of counts. The rearrangement joins TRBV5-1 to TRBJ1-1, with a weak D call TRBD1 (6 bases). The CDR3 spans 15 residues. Germline CDR1 SGHRS, CDR2 YFSETQ. Between the trimmed V and J ends, which lost 2 bases and 1 base, there was a span of 12 bases. The CDR3 loop is CASSFSGQQNTEAFF. For the CDR3, the DNA is TGCGCCAGCAGCTTTTCCGGACAGCAGAACACTGAAGCTTTCTTT.

The chain uses TRBV6-6 and TRBJ2-7; D is perhaps TRBD1 or TRBD2 (5 bases each). Looked up from germline, CDR1 is MNHNY and CDR2 is SVGAGI (reference sequence). The CDR3 covers 15 residues. V lost 2 bases and J lost 3, with 14 bases in between. CDR3 amino acids: CASSYGRVEGYEQYV. The CDR3, as DNA: TGTGCCAGCAGTTACGGCAGGGTTGAGGGCTACGAGCAGTACGTC.

This clonotype has ten or more counts. The rearrangement uses TRBV5-6 and TRBJ1-6; the match to TRBD1 covers 8 bases. V lost 3 bases, J lost 9 bases, and 17 bases stayed unmatched. The germline V gene encodes CDR1 SGHDT and CDR2 YYEEEE. The CDR3 covers 18 residues. Here the CDR3 DNA reads TGTGCCAGCAGCTCGTCCCGGGACAGGAACCCACTTCCTTCACCCCTCCACTTT. This codes for CASSSSRDRNPLPSPLHF.

This chain connects TRBV7-9 to TRBJ2-5; D is tentatively TRBD1 or TRBD2 (5 bases each). The V gene's germline CDR1 is SEHNR and CDR2 FQNEAQ (reference sequence). Trimming stripped 4 bases from V and 3 bases from J, with 12 bases between. The CDR3 is 14 residues long. As DNA, the CDR3 is TGTGCCAGCAGCTCCCCGGGGCCTAAAGAGACCCAGTACTTC. It is translated as CASSSPGPKETQYF. Full variable domain (rest looked up from reference TRBV7-9 and TRBJ2-5): DTGVSQNPRHKITKRGQNVTFRCDPISEHNRLYWYRQTLGQGPEFLTYFQNEAQLEKSRLLSDRFSAERPKGSFSTLEIQRTEQGDSAMYLCASSSPGPKETQYFGPGTRLLVL.

This clonotype was observed a handful of times. The chain couples TRBV20-1 to TRBJ2-5; 8 bases align to TRBD1. Per germline, CDR1 DFQATT and CDR2 SNEGSKA (reference sequence). The CDR3 has 13 amino acids. Trimming cost V 3 bases and J 2 bases; bases outside gene matches: 2. The CDR3 protein is CSASRGQQETQYF. The CDR3 bases are TGCAGTGCTAGCAGGGGGCAGCAAGAGACCCAGTACTTC.

This clonotype came up a few times. The genes are TRBV14 and TRBJ2-1, with D possibly TRBD2 on 6 matching bases. The V and J ends lost 1 base and 3 bases respectively, with 22 bases between them. This CDR3 is 19 amino acids long. Germline assignment: CDR1 SGHDN and CDR2 FVKESK. The CDR3 DNA is TGTGCCAGCAGCCAAGCGCGGGGTTTGAGCAGGAGATTCTACAATGAGCAGTTCTTC. Encoded protein: CASSQARGLSRRFYNEQFF.

This clonotype was detected many times. The CDR3 region is CASSLAHRAINQPQHF. CDR3 sequence (DNA): TGTGCCAGCAGCTTAGCTCACAGGGCAATCAATCAGCCCCAGCATTTT. V is TRBV7-8 and J is TRBJ1-5; D is possibly TRBD1 (6 bases). The CDR3 extends over 16 amino acids. The V gene lost 0 bases and the J gene lost 3 bases, with 12 bases spanning the gap. The germline V gene encodes CDR1 SGHVS and CDR2 FQNEAQ. Filled out from reference TRBV7-8 and TRBJ1-5, the complete variable domain reads GAGVSQSPRYKVAKRGQDVALRCDPISGHVSLFWYQQALGQGPEFLTYFQNEAQLDKSGLPSDRFFAERPEGSVSTLKIQRTQQEDSAVYLCASSLAHRAINQPQHFGDGTRLSIL.